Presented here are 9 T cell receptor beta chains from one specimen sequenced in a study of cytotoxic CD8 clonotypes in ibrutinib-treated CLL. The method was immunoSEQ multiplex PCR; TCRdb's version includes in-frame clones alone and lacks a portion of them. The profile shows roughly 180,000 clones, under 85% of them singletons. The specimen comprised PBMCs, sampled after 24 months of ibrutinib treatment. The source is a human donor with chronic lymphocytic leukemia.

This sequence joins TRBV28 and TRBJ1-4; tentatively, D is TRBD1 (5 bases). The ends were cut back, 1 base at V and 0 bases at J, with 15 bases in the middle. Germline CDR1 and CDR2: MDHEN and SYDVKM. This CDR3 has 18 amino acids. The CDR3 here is CASSLSGFITATNEKLFF. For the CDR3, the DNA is TGTGCCAGCAGTTTATCAGGGTTCATAACCGCAACTAATGAAAAACTGTTTTTT.

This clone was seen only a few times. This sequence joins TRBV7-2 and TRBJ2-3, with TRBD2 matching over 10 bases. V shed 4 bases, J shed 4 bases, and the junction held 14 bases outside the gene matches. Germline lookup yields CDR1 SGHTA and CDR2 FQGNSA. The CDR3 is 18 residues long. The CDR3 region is CASSSRFRASGGSDTQYF. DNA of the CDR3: TGTGCCAGCAGCTCCCGGTTCCGGGCTAGCGGGGGTTCAGATACGCAGTATTTT.

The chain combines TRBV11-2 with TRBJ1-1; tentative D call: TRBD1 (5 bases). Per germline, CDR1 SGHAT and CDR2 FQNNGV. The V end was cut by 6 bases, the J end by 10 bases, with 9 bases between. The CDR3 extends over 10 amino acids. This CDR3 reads CASSQGLAFF. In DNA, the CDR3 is TGTGCCAGCAGTCAGGGTTTAGCTTTCTTT.

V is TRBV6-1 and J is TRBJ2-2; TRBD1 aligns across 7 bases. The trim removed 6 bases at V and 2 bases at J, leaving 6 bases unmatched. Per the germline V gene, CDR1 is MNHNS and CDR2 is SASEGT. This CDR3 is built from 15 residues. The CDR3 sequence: CASRLGTVNTGELFF. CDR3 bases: TGTGCCAGCAGGCTTGGGACAGTTAACACCGGGGAGCTGTTTTTT.

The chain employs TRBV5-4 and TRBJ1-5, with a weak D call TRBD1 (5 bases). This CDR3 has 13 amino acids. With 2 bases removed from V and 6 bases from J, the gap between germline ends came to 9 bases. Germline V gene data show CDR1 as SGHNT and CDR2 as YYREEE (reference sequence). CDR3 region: CASSFGGVQPQHF. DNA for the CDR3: TGTGCCAGCAGCTTTGGAGGGGTTCAGCCCCAGCATTTT.

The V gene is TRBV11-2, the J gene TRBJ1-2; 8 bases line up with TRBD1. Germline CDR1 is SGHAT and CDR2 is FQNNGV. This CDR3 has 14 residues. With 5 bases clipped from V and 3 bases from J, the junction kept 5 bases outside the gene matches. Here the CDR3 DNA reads TGTGCCAGCAGCCACAGGGGGGGCGACTATGGCTACACCTTC. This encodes CASSHRGGDYGYTF.

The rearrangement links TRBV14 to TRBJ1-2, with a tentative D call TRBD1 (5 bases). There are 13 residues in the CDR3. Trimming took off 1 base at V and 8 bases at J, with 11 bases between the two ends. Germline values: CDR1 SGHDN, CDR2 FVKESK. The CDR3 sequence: CASSQVLGRGYTF. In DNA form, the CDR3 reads TGTGCCAGCAGCCAAGTCCTGGGGCGCGGCTACACCTTC.

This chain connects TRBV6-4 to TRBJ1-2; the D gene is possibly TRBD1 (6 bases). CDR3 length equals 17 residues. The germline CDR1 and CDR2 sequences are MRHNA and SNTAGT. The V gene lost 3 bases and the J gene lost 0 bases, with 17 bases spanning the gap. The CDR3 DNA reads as TGTGCCAGCAGTGAAACCCCTTCAGGGGCCTCTAACTATGGCTACACCTTC. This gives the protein CASSETPSGASNYGYTF.

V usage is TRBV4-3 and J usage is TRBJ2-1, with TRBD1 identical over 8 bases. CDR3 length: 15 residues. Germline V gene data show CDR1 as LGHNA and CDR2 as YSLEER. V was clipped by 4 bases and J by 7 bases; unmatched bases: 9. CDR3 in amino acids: CASSRGTGKRNEQFF. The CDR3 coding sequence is TGCGCCAGCAGCCGCGGGACAGGCAAAAGGAATGAGCAGTTCTTC.